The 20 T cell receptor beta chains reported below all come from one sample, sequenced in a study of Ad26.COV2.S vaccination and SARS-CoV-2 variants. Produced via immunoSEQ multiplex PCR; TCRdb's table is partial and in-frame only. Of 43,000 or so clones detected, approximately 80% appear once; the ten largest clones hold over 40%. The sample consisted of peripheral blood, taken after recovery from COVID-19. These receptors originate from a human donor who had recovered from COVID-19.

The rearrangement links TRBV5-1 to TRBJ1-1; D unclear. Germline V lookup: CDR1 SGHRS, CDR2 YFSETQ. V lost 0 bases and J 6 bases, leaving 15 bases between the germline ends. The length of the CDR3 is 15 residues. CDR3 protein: CASSLAFGGTAEAFF. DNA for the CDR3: TGCGCCAGCAGCTTGGCCTTCGGCGGAACGGCTGAAGCTTTCTTT.

The CDR3 nucleotides read TGTGCCATCAGTGGGGGACAGGGGAGGGGAGCTTTCTTT. Amino acid sequence: CAISGGQGRGAFF. V and J are TRBV10-3 and TRBJ1-1; 10 bases match TRBD1. The CDR3 covers 13 residues. V lost 4 bases, J lost 10 bases, and 6 bases stayed unmatched. CDR1 is ENHRY, CDR2 SYGVKD, per germline.

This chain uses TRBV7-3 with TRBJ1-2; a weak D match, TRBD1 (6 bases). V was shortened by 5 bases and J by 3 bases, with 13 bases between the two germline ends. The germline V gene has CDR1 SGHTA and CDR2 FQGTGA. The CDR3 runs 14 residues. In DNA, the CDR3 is TGTGCCAGCAGCGGGGACACCAGGGACTATGGCTACACCTTC. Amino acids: CASSGDTRDYGYTF.

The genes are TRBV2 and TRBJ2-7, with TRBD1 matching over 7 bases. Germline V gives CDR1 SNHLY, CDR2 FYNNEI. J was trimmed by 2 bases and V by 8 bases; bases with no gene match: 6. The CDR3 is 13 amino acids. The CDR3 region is CASVTGDTYEQYF. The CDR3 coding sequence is TGTGCCAGCGTTACAGGGGACACCTACGAGCAGTACTTC.

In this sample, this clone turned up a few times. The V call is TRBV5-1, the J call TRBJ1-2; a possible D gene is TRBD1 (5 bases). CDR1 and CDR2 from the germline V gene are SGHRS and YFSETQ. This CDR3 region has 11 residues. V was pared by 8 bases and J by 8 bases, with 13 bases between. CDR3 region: CASSGEGGYTF. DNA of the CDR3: TGCGCCAGTTCGGGGGAGGGAGGCTACACCTTC.

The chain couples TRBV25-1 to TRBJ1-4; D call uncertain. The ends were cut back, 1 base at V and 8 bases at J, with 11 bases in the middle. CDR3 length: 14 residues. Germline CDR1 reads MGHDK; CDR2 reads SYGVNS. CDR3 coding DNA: TGTGCCAGCAGTGAATCGACGTCTGGGGAAAAACTGTTTTTT. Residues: CASSESTSGEKLFF.

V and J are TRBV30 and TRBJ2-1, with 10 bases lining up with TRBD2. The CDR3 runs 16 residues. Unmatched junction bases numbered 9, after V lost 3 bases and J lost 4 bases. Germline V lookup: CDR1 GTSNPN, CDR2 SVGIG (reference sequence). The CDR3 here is CAWSPGETSGYNEQFF. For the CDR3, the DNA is TGTGCCTGGAGCCCTGGGGAGACTAGCGGGTACAATGAGCAGTTCTTC.

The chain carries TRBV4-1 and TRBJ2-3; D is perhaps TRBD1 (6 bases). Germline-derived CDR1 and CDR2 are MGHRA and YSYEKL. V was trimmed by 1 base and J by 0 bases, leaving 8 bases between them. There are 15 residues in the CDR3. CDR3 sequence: CASSQGQASTDTQYF. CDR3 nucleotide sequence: TGCGCCAGCAGCCAAGGACAGGCTAGCACAGATACGCAGTATTTT.

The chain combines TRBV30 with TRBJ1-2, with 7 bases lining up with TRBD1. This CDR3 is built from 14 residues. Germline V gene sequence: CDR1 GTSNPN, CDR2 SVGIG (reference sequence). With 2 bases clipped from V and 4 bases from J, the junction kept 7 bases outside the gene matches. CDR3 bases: TGTGCCTGGAGTTCCGGACAGGAACCCTATGGCTACACCTTC. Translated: CAWSSGQEPYGYTF.

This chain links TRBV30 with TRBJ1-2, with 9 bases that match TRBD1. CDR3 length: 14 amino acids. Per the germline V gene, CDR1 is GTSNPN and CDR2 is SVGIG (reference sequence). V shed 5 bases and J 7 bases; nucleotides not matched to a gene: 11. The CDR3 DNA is TGTGCCTGGCGCGTGGACAGGGGAATGAGTGGCTACACCTTC. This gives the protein CAWRVDRGMSGYTF.

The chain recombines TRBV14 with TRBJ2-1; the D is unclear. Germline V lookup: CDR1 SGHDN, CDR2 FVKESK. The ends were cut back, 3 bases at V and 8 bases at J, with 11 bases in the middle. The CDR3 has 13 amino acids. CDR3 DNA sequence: TGTGCCAGCAGCCAGGTTGCATCCCATGAGCAGTTCTTC. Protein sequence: CASSQVASHEQFF. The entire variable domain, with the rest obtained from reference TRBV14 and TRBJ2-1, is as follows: EAGVTQFPSHSVIEKGQTVTLRCDPISGHDNLYWYRRVMGKEIKFLLHFVKESKQDESGMPNNRFLAERTGGTYSTLKVQPAELEDSGVYFCASSQVASHEQFFGPGTRLTVL.

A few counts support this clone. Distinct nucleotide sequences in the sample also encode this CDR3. Here the CDR3 reads CASSLVGSGRLYEQYF. DNA for the CDR3: TGTGCCAGCAGCTTAGTGGGTAGCGGGAGGTTATACGAGCAGTACTTC. This chain uses TRBV7-9 with TRBJ2-7; TRBD2 agrees at 10 bases. The CDR3 has 16 residues. V shed 1 base, J shed 4 bases, and the junction held 7 bases outside the gene matches. Germline CDR1 reads SEHNR; CDR2 reads FQNEAQ (reference sequence).

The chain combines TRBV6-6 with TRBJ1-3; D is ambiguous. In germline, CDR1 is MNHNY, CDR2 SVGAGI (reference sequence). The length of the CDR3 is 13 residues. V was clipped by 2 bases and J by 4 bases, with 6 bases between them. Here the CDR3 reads CASSYPGGNTIYF. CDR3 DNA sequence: TGTGCCAGCAGTTACCCCGGAGGAAACACCATATATTTT.

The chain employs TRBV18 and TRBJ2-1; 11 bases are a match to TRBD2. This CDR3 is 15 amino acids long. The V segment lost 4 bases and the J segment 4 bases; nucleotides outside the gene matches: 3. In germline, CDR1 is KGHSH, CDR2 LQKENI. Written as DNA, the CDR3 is TGTGCCAGCTCACAGGGACTAGCGGAATACAATGAGCAGTTCTTC. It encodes CASSQGLAEYNEQFF.

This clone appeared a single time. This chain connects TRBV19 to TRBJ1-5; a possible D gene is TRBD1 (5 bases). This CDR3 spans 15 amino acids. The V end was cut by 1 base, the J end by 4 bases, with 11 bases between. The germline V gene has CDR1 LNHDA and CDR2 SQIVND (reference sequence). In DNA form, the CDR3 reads TGTGCCAGTAGTATAGCCAGGGACTTGAATCAGCCCCAGCATTTT. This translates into CASSIARDLNQPQHF.

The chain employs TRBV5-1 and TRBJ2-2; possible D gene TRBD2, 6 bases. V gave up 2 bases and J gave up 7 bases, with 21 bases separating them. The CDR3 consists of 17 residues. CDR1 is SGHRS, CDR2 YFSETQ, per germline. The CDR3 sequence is CASSFLGGIGDGGELFF. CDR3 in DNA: TGCGCCAGCAGCTTCCTAGGCGGGATAGGCGACGGCGGGGAGCTGTTTTTT.

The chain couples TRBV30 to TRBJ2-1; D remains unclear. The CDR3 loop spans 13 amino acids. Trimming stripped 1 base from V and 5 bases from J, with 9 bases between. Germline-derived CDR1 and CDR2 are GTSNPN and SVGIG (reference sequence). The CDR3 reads CAWSAGMNNEQFF. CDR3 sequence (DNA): TGTGCCTGGAGTGCTGGGATGAACAATGAGCAGTTCTTC.

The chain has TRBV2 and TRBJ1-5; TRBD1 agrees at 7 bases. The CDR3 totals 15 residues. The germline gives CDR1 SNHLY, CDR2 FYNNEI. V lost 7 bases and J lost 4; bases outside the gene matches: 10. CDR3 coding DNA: TGTGCCAGCACCGGACAGGTCGGGCCAAATCAGCCCCAGCATTTT. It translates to CASTGQVGPNQPQHF.

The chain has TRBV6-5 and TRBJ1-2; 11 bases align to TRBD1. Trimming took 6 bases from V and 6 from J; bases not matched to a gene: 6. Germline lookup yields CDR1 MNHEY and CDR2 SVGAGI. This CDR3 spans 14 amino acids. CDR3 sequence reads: CASRPGTGGHGYTF. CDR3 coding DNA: TGTGCCAGCAGGCCCGGGACAGGGGGTCATGGCTACACCTTC.

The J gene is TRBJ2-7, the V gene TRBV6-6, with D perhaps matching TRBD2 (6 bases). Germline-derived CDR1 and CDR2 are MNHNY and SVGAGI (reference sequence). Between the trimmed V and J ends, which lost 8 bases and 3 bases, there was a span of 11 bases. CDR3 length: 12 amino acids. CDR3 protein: CASSHGGYEQYV. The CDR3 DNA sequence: TGTGCCAGCTCCCACGGGGGCTACGAGCAGTACGTC.